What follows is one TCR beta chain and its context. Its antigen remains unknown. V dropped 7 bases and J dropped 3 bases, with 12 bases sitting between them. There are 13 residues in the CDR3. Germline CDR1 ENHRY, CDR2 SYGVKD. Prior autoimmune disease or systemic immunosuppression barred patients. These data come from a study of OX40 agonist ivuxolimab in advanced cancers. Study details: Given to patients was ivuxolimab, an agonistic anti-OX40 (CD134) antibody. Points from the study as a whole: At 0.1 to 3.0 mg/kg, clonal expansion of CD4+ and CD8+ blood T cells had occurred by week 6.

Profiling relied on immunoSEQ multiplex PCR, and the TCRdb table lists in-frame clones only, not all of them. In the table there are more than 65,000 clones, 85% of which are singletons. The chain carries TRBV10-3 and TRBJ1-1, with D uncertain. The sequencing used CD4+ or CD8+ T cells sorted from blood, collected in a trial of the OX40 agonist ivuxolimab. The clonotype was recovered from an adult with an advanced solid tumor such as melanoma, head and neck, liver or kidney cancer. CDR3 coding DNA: TGTGCCATCACCCTTCGACCCGACACTGAAGCTTTCTTT. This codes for CAITLRPDTEAFF.